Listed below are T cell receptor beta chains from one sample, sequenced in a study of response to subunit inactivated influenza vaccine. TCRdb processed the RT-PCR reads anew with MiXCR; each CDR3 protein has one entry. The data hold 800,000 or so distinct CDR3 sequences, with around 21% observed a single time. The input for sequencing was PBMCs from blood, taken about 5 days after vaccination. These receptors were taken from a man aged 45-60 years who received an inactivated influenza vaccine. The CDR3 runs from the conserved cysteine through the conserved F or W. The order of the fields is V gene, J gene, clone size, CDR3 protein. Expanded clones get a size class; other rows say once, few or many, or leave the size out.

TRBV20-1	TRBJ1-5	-	CSARAAGNQPQHF
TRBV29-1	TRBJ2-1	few	CSASGSGRARSYNEQFF
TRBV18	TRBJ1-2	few	CASSPGTGTNNYGYTF
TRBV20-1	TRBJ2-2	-	CSAAGTGVYGELFF
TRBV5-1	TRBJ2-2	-	CASRRTSGRIAAGELFF
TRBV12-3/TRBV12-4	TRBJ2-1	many	CASSVDYAQFF
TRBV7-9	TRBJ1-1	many	CASSGQFGTEAFF
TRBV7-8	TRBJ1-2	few	CASSLALGQNYGYTF
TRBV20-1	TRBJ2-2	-	CSARVSRGELFF
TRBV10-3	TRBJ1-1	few	CATIRDRDTEAFF
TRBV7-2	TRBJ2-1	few	CASNQYPRGGLRSEQFF
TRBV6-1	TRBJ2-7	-	CASSRDSSHEQYF
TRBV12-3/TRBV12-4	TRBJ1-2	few	CASSLGGKNYGYTF
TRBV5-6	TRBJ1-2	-	CASSLQVWGYGYTF
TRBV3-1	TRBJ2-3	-	CASSQALQRADTQYF
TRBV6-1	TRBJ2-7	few	CASSGSGRSHEQYF
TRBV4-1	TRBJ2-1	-	CASRQGAGSYNEQFF
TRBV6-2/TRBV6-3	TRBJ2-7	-	CASSYAQVYEQYF
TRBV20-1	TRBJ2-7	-	CSARKDGRAEEQYF
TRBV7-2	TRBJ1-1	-	CASSISGGRRTEAFF
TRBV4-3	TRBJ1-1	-	CASSQSTGQGTEAFF
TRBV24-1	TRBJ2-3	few	CATSDSRVRPRTDTQYF
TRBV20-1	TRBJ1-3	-	CSARTGGRSGNTIYF
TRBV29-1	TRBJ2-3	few	CSVEDRTTSTDTQYF
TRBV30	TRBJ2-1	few	CAWSEVGTEGQFF
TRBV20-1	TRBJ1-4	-	CSATVDRLPNEKLFF
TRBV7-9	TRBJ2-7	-	CASSLLGLAGLDEQYF
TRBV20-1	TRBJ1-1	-	CSARDLDRFNTEAFF
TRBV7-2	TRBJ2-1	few	CASSRQTGDAEQFF
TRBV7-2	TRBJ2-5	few	CASARVDQETQYF
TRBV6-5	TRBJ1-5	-	CASSLVAVNQPQHF
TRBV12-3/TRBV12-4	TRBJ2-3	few	CASSLGRGRSTDTQYF
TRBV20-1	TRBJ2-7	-	CSANPGMRSGVSYEQYF
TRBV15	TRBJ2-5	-	CATSRRGRGRGETQYF
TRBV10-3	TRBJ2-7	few	CAILASLDGEQYF
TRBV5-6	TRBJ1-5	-	CASSPGSGNQPQHF
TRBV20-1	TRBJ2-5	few	CRGGMGLPQETQYF
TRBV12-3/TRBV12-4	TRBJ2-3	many	CASRRRLDSDTQYF
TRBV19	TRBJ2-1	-	CASSLGALSYEQFF
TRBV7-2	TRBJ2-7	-	CASSNRDISYEQYF
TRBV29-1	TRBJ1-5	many	CSVEADREDQPQHF
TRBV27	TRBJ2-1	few	CASRPSPGLAGREQFF
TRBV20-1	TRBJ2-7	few	CSAMRPGGSYEQYF
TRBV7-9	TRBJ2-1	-	CASSPRGMSANEQFF
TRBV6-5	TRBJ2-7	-	CASSYLVGGASGEQYF
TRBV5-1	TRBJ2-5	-	CASSLDMKGTQYF
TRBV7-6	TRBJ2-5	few	CASSLAAVQETQYF